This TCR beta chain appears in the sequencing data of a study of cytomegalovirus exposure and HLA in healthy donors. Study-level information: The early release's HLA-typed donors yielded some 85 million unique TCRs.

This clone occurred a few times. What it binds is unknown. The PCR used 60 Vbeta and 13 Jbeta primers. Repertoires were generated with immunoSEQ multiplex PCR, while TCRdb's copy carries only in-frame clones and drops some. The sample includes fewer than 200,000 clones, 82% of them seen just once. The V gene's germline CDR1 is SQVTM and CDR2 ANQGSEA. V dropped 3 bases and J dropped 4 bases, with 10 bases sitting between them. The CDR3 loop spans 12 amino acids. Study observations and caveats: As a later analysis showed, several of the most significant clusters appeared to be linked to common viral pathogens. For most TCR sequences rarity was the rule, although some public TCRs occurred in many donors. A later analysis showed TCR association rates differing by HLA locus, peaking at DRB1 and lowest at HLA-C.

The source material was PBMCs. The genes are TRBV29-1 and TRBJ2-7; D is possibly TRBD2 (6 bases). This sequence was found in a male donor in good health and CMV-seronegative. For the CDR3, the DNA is TGCAGCGTTGAGAGGGAGGCGTACGAGCAGTACTTC. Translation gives CSVEREAYEQYF.